This T cell receptor beta chain was recovered during a study of shared T cell receptors in the human thymus. Produced via immunoSEQ multiplex PCR; TCRdb's table is partial and in-frame only. The sample holds 720,000 or so clones, approximately 83% seen once. Germline V lookup: CDR1 SGHRS, CDR2 YFSETQ. The CDR3 is 14 amino acids. V lost 8 bases to trimming and J lost 8 bases, with 20 bases between them. These same records also appear under a second study, on human thymus T cells.

The origin of this receptor is a girl in the first two years of life with a congenital heart defect. What was sequenced was thymocytes. V is TRBV5-1 and J is TRBJ1-3, with a possible D match to TRBD1 (5 bases). CDR3 region: CASCRMGLGDTIYF. The CDR3, as DNA: TGCGCCAGTTGCCGAATGGGGCTTGGGGACACCATATATTTT.